The text below deals with one T cell receptor (beta chain). Until they underwent thyroid surgery, no patient had received any treatment. The CDR3 loop spans 14 amino acids. CDR1 is SGHVS, CDR2 FNYEAQ, per germline. V was pared by 2 bases and J by 8 bases, with 13 bases between. The data originate from a study of metastatic and nonmetastatic thyroid tumors. About the study: Comparative analysis of repertoires was undertaken across blood and tumor or nodule tissue obtained from malignant and benign thyroid patients.

Using MiXCR, TCRdb reanalyzed the PCR reads. Among roughly 18,000 clones listed, around a quarter were seen once. This TCR came from a female donor with papillary thyroid cancer or a benign thyroid nodule (not recorded which). Some clones in this sample may be carry-over from other donors' samples. Material: tumor tissue. V gene TRBV7-6 combines with J gene TRBJ2-1; D gene uncertain. The CDR3 nucleotides read TGTGCCAGCAGCTTATCCGCCCGACTGGATGAGCAGTTCTTC. The encoded protein is CASSLSARLDEQFF.